A single sample is the source of the 12 T cell receptor beta chains below, sequenced in a study of T cells in Graves' hyperthyroidism and ophthalmopathy (dated by TCRdb to about 2019). The library relied on multiplex PCR. Sequencing was performed on an Illumina HiSeq 2000. Amplification of TCR beta CDR3 regions was carried out from RNA transcripts. For the first round of RT-PCR on the TCR CDR3, the HTBI primer set was used together with the Qiagen OneStep RT-PCR kit. TCRdb reworked the public reads: Q25 trimming with fastp, MiXCR clone assembly, productive beta chains retained. Under each unique CDR3 protein, matching rows form one entry showing the most common genes and DNA. The sample table contains 750,000 to 900,000 distinct CDR3 sequences; only one count was recorded for about 38% of them. The ten most abundant clones make up 8% to 9% of the sample. Material for sequencing was blood. These receptors were collected from a man aged 18-30 years with Graves' hyperthyroidism.

The chain links TRBV29-1 to TRBJ2-7; 14 nucleotides line up with TRBD2. The CDR3 runs to 17 residues. Germline values: CDR1 SQVTM, CDR2 ANQGSEA. V dropped 6 bases and J dropped 3; count of bases not matched to a gene: 13. The CDR3: CSVVGTSGRFSRYEQYF. In nucleotides, the CDR3 is TGCAGCGTGGTCGGGACTAGCGGGAGATTTTCACGCTACGAGCAGTACTTC.

The rearrangement joins TRBV20-1 to TRBJ1-5; 8 bases map to TRBD1. CDR1 is DFQATT and CDR2 is SNEGSKA in the germline V gene (reference sequence). J lost 16 bases, V lost 5 bases, and 10 bases had no gene match. This CDR3 spans 11 amino acids. CDR3 protein: CSAGQGPLSHF. The CDR3 bases are TGCAGTGCTGGACAGGGACCGCTTAGCCATTTT.

This chain connects TRBV5-1 to TRBJ1-1; no firm D call. CDR3 length: 14 residues. Germline V gene lookup returns CDR1 SGHRS and CDR2 YFSETQ. The V end lost 1 base, the J end lost 0 bases, and 7 bases lay between the germline ends. For the CDR3, the DNA is TGCGCCAGCAGCTTGACAGAATTGAACACTGAAGCTTTCTTT. This codes for CASSLTELNTEAFF.

The V call is TRBV29-1, the J call TRBJ2-5, with a tentative D call TRBD2 (6 bases). Looked up from germline, CDR1 is SQVTM and CDR2 is ANQGSEA. V shed 8 bases and J shed 5 bases, with 15 bases lying between them. The CDR3 spans 12 residues. CDR3 sequence (DNA): TGCAGCCCAAACGTTCGGGGGGAGACCCAGTACTTC. Translation gives CSPNVRGETQYF.

This chain connects TRBV20-1 to TRBJ2-7; 7 bases align to TRBD2. The V segment lost 6 bases and the J segment 0 bases; nucleotides outside the gene matches: 8. The CDR3 runs to 14 residues. CDR1 and CDR2 (germline): DFQATT, SNEGSKA (reference sequence). CDR3 in amino acids: CSADLGGSSYEQYF. CDR3 DNA sequence: TGCAGTGCAGATCTCGGCGGGAGCTCCTACGAGCAGTACTTC.

This sequence joins TRBV20-1 and TRBJ1-2, with no clear D. From germline, CDR1 is DFQATT and CDR2 SNEGSKA (reference sequence). The CDR3 is 15 residues long. Trimming left V 0 bases short and J 3 bases short, with 14 bases between. The CDR3 sequence: CSARDHDTGDYGYTF. In DNA form, the CDR3 reads TGCAGTGCTAGAGATCATGACACCGGGGACTATGGCTACACCTTC.

The CDR3 is CASSLAPLQGRDSPLHF. The DNA of the CDR3 is TGTGCCAGCAGTTTAGCGCCCTTACAGGGACGGGATTCACCCCTCCACTTT. The V call is TRBV12-3 or TRBV12-4, the J call TRBJ1-6; D is possibly TRBD1 (6 bases). There are 17 residues in the CDR3. Trimming left V 0 bases short and J 8 bases short, with 17 bases between.

The chain couples TRBV7-2 to TRBJ1-4, with 7 bases lining up with TRBD1. This CDR3 is built from 15 residues. Germline trimming cut 5 bases from V and 8 bases from J; bases unmatched to any gene: 11. Germline CDR1 reads SGHTA; CDR2 reads FQGNSA. The CDR3 is CASSPTGQVREKLFF. CDR3 DNA: TGTGCCAGCAGCCCCACCGGACAGGTCCGGGAAAAACTGTTTTTT.

In the case of this clonotype: This may be a read error: a much more frequent sequence differs by one nucleotide. The chain has TRBV12-3 or TRBV12-4 and TRBJ2-5; the D gene is possibly TRBD2 (5 bases). CDR3 length: 13 residues. V was clipped by 6 bases and J by 4 bases, with 12 bases between them. This CDR3 reads CASSKRRRETQYF. Written as DNA, the CDR3 is TGTGCCAGCAGCAAGCGGAGGAGAGAGACCCAGTACTTC.

The chain joins TRBV9 to TRBJ2-5; D might be TRBD1 or TRBD2, each matching 5 bases. The V gene's germline CDR1 is SGDLS and CDR2 YYNGEE. There are 15 residues in the CDR3. Trimming took off 0 bases at V and 4 bases at J, with 13 bases between the two ends. The CDR3 region has the DNA TGTGCCAGCAGCGTAGCTTGGGGGAACGGAGAGACCCAGTACTTC. As protein: CASSVAWGNGETQYF.

Concerning this clonotype: A much larger clone sits a single nucleotide away, making a read error possible. CDR3 in amino acids: CASNGLPSNTGELFF. The CDR3 DNA follows: TGTGCCAGTAACGGGCTACCCTCGAACACCGGGGAGCTGTTTTTT. The chain is built from TRBV19 and TRBJ2-2; no clear D. The CDR3 covers 15 residues. Germline CDR1 reads LNHDA; CDR2 reads SQIVND (reference sequence). V shed 7 bases and J shed 0 bases, with 12 bases lying between them.

The chain combines TRBV12-3 or TRBV12-4 with TRBJ2-7; D ambiguous. V shed 6 bases and J shed 3 bases, with 15 bases lying between them. The CDR3 loop spans 14 amino acids. CDR3 nucleotide sequence: TGTGCCAGCAGCCACCCCGCGGCGGTCTACGAGCAGTACTTC. This sequence encodes CASSHPAAVYEQYF.